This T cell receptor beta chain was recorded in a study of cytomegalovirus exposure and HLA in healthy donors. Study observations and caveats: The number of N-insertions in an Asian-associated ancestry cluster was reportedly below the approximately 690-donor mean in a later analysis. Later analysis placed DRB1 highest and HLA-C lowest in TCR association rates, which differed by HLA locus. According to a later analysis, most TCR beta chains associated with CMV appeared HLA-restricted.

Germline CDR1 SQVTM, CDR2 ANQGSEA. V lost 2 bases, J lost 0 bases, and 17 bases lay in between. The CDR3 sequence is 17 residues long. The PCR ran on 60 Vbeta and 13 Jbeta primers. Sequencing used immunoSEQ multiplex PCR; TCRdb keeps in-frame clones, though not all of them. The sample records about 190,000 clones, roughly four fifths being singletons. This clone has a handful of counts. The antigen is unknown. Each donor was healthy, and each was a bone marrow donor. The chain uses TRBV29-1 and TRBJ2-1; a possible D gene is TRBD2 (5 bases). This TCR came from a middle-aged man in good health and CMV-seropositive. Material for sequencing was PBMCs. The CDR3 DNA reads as TGCAGCGTTGAATTGGGAGACTCAATGAGCTCCTACAATGAGCAGTTCTTC. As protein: CSVELGDSMSSYNEQFF.